The 10 T cell receptor beta chains given below trace back to one sample, sequenced in a study of graft-versus-host responses after intestinal transplantation. The authors combined 200,000 CFSE-labeled responder cells with 200,000 irradiated, violet-dye-labeled stimulator cells in plates. Clones were read by immunoSEQ multiplex PCR, and TCRdb kept only the in-frame ones, dropping some. The sample lists 15,000 to 20,000 clones; about two fifths were seen once. The sample was alloreactive CD8+ T cells from a mixed lymphocyte reaction culture, taken before intestinal transplant. Subset meaning: CFSE-low proliferating T cells sorted from roughly 6-day pre-transplant mixed lymphocyte reaction (GvH or HvG direction). These receptors all stem from a human patient who received an intestinal transplant.

This clone was seen a handful of times. The chain has TRBV5-1 and TRBJ2-3; 7 bases agree with TRBD2. Germline assignment: CDR1 SGHRS and CDR2 YFSETQ. J gave up 0 bases and V 7 bases, and 8 bases lay outside the gene matches. The CDR3 has 15 residues. CDR3 nucleotides: TGCGCCAGCGGCGAGCGGGACTCTAGCACAGATACGCAGTATTTT. Its protein is CASGERDSSTDTQYF.

The CDR3 nucleotides read TGTGCCAGCAGTGAATTCAGTCCCTTCGGCGATGGCTACACCTTC. Translating gives CASSEFSPFGDGYTF. The rearrangement uses TRBV25-1 and TRBJ1-2; D gene uncertain. The CDR3 has 15 amino acids. The germline V gene has CDR1 MGHDK and CDR2 SYGVNS. V gave up 1 base and J gave up 6 bases, with 15 bases separating them.

Concerning this clone itself: Other DNA sequences in this sample translate to the same CDR3. The chain couples TRBV27 to TRBJ2-1; D is unclear. This CDR3 comprises 13 residues. The germline V gene has CDR1 MNHEY and CDR2 SMNVEV (reference sequence). The V end lost 3 bases, the J end lost 1 base, and 4 bases lay between the germline ends. DNA for the CDR3: TGTGCCAGCAGTTTGGGGTCCTACAATGAGCAGTTCTTC. Translated, it gives CASSLGSYNEQFF.

This clone has a handful of counts. V usage is TRBV27 and J usage is TRBJ2-1; 14 bases agree with TRBD2. V gave up 5 bases and J gave up 9 bases; unmatched junction bases: 3. Germline V gene data show CDR1 as MNHEY and CDR2 as SMNVEV (reference sequence). The CDR3 is 14 amino acids. The CDR3 coding sequence is TGTGCCAGCAGTCCCGGACTAGCGGGGGGTGAGCAGTTCTTC. It is translated as CASSPGLAGGEQFF.

In this sample, this clone is medium-sized. CDR3 nucleotide sequence: TGTGCCAGCAGTCTCCTAGCGCATAAGACCTACTACAATGAGCAGTTCTTC. This sequence encodes CASSLLAHKTYYNEQFF. This chain connects TRBV28 to TRBJ2-1; TRBD2 is a possible D gene (6 bases). The CDR3 runs to 17 residues. Germline V lookup: CDR1 MDHEN, CDR2 SYDVKM. V lost 5 bases and J 3 bases, leaving 20 bases between the germline ends.

The V gene is TRBV30, the J gene TRBJ2-7; 11 bases are a match to TRBD1. This CDR3 has 12 residues. Germline lookup yields CDR1 GTSNPN and CDR2 SVGIG (reference sequence). Trimming at V came to 5 bases and at J to 6 bases, leaving 3 bases not matched to a gene. This CDR3 reads CAWGQGAIEQYF. As DNA, the CDR3 is TGTGCCTGGGGACAGGGGGCGATCGAGCAGTACTTC.

The chain links TRBV6-6 to TRBJ1-2, with D hard to call. Germline CDR1 MNHNY, CDR2 SVGAGI (reference sequence). The CDR3 spans 11 residues. Trimming cost V 9 bases and J 4 bases, with 9 bases left between them. CDR3 region: CARRHRYGYTF. The CDR3 DNA follows: TGTGCCAGGCGACACCGCTATGGCTACACCTTC.

This clone was observed a handful of times. The V and J genes are TRBV28 and TRBJ2-1; 8 positions agree with TRBD2. This CDR3 comprises 15 residues. Trimming at V came to 3 bases and at J to 7 bases, leaving 8 bases not matched to a gene. Germline V CDR1 and CDR2: MDHEN, SYDVKM. CDR3 nucleotides: TGTGCCAGCAGTTTTTTGTACAGCGGGAGTAATGAGCAGTTCTTC. This sequence encodes CASSFLYSGSNEQFF.

The V gene is TRBV7-9, the J gene TRBJ2-7; 10 nucleotides line up with TRBD2. Germline loops: CDR1 SEHNR, CDR2 FQNEAQ (reference sequence). The CDR3 length is 14 residues. J was trimmed by 4 bases and V by 5 bases; bases with no gene match: 5. The CDR3 DNA is TGTGCCAGCAGCCCCGGACTAGCGGTATACGAGCAGTACTTC. Protein product: CASSPGLAVYEQYF.

The rearrangement uses TRBV27 and TRBJ2-1, with D possibly TRBD2 on 6 matching bases. V lost 4 bases and J lost 9, with 19 bases in between. The germline V gene has CDR1 MNHEY and CDR2 SMNVEV (reference sequence). The CDR3 has 15 amino acids. CDR3: CASSSLGTPDGEQFF. The CDR3 DNA reads as TGTGCCAGCAGTTCGCTCGGGACTCCCGACGGTGAGCAGTTCTTC.